This T cell receptor beta chain was recovered during a study of T cell responses to AZD1222 COVID-19 vaccine. General study points: Spike-wide coverage was observed for vaccine-associated CD4 TCRs, with dominant responses at 160-218 and 743-854. The study reported that nearly half of spike-specific TCRs target unmutated variant regions. Only a handful of AZD1222 recipients, several in all, had baseline seropositivity. Repertoire sampling happened only post peak T cell response.

This clone was detected only once. Antigen specificity is unknown. V lost 1 base, J lost 0 bases, and 16 bases lay in between. Germline CDR1 reads SEHNR; CDR2 reads FQNEAQ (reference sequence). The CDR3 loop spans 18 amino acids. The data were produced by immunoSEQ multiplex PCR, yet TCRdb's version contains in-frame clones alone and is incomplete. The sample yields tens of thousands of clones, roughly 88% seen once. The sequencing here drew on peripheral blood, taken on day 0 of MenACWY control vaccination. V and J are TRBV7-9 and TRBJ1-3, with D possibly TRBD1 on 5 matching bases. The sequence derives from an adult in good health. The CDR3 is CASSLERGRPISGNTIYF. In nucleotides, the CDR3 is TGTGCCAGCAGCTTAGAGAGGGGACGCCCCATCTCTGGAAACACCATATATTTT.